These 10 T cell receptor beta chains were sequenced from one sample in a study of T-cell memory formation after mild COVID-19. TCRdb redid the calling of the 5' RACE reads with MiXCR, one entry per CDR3 protein. The table shows 150,000 to 200,000 distinct CDR3 sequences, with approximately 13% occurring only once. The sample was PBMCs or a T cell subset sorted from them (not recorded which). The receptors shown here come from a man aged 18 to 29 who had mild COVID-19 (a few samples of this study predate the infection). Cell type and time point are not known.

The V call is TRBV7-2, the J call TRBJ2-7; weak D call: TRBD1 (5 bases). This CDR3 has 13 amino acids. V was clipped by 4 bases and J by 2 bases, with 9 bases between them. Germline CDR1 is SGHTA and CDR2 is FQGNSA. This CDR3 is CASSSQGPYEQYF. The CDR3, as DNA: TGTGCCAGCAGCTCCCAGGGCCCCTACGAGCAGTACTTC.

This sequence joins TRBV6-2 or TRBV6-3 and TRBJ2-1; TRBD1 agrees at 7 bases. V gave up 0 bases and J gave up 3 bases; unmatched junction bases: 8. Per the germline V gene, CDR1 is MNHEY and CDR2 is SVGEGT. This CDR3 region has 17 residues. The CDR3 loop is CASSYSTGSGGYNEQFF. Written as DNA, the CDR3 is TGTGCCAGCAGTTACTCGACAGGGAGTGGCGGCTACAATGAGCAGTTCTTC.

This clonotype was observed many times. This chain's CDR3 is CASSHGKVRKNTEAFF. CDR3 nucleotides: TGTGCCAGCAGCCATGGGAAGGTTCGAAAGAACACTGAAGCTTTCTTT. This chain connects TRBV6-5 to TRBJ1-1; no clear D gene. Between the trimmed V and J ends, which lost 6 bases and 1 base, there was a span of 18 bases. Germline values: CDR1 MNHEY, CDR2 SVGAGI. CDR3 length: 16 amino acids.

The chain recombines TRBV11-2 with TRBJ2-5; D is unresolved. CDR3 size: 13 residues. Trimming took 0 bases from V and 5 from J, leaving 7 bases between them. CDR1 and CDR2 from the germline V gene are SGHAT and FQNNGV. CDR3 amino acids: CASSLDRSETQYF. The CDR3 region has the DNA TGTGCCAGCAGCTTAGACCGGTCGGAGACCCAGTACTTC.

This sequence joins TRBV5-6 and TRBJ2-5, with D unresolved. V lost 2 bases and J 3 bases, leaving 8 bases between the germline ends. There are 13 residues in the CDR3. From germline, CDR1 is SGHDT and CDR2 YYEEEE. The CDR3 reads CASSFRAEETQYF. The CDR3 DNA is TGTGCCAGCAGCTTTCGGGCCGAAGAGACCCAGTACTTC.

This clonotype occurred a few times. The genes are TRBV18 and TRBJ2-2, with D possibly being TRBD1 (5 bases). The germline V gene has CDR1 KGHSH and CDR2 LQKENI. The length of the CDR3 is 17 residues. V was shortened by 6 bases and J by 1 base, with 18 bases between the two germline ends. The CDR3 loop reads CASSQTLTRENTGELFF. Here the CDR3 DNA reads TGTGCCAGCTCTCAGACTCTGACCAGGGAGAACACCGGGGAGCTGTTTTTT.

The chain recombines TRBV28 with TRBJ2-6; D is possibly TRBD2 (6 bases). The CDR3 spans 13 residues. Germline V lookup: CDR1 MDHEN, CDR2 SYDVKM. V was pared by 10 bases and J by 2 bases, with 9 bases between. CDR3 nucleotides: TGTGCCACGACTAGTGCTGGGGCCAACGTCCTGACTTTC. Amino acids: CATTSAGANVLTF. Variable domain in full (rest from reference TRBV28 and TRBJ2-6): DVKVTQSSRYLVKRTGEKVFLECVQDMDHENMFWYRQDPGLGLRLIYFSYDVKMKEKGDIPEGYSVSREKKERFSLILESASTNQTSMYLCATTSAGANVLTFGAGSRLTVL.

This clonotype has ten or more counts. The V call is TRBV5-1, the J call TRBJ1-2, with a tentative D call TRBD1 (6 bases). This CDR3 is built from 14 residues. Germline V lookup: CDR1 SGHRS, CDR2 YFSETQ. The V and J ends lost 4 bases and 5 bases respectively, with 15 bases between them. The CDR3 here is CASSPGGATYGYTF. CDR3 coding DNA: TGCGCCAGCAGCCCGGGGGGGGCCACTTATGGCTACACCTTC.

This clonotype was recorded a few times. CDR3 DNA: TGCGCCAGCAGCCAAGTTGGCAGGAAGGGGACAGATACGCAGTATTTT. Encoded protein: CASSQVGRKGTDTQYF. This chain connects TRBV4-1 to TRBJ2-3; D perhaps matches TRBD1 (5 bases). The germline gives CDR1 MGHRA, CDR2 YSYEKL. Trimming took 1 base from V and 3 from J, leaving 14 bases between them. The CDR3 has 16 residues.

The rearrangement joins TRBV7-9 to TRBJ2-3, with 10 bases aligning to TRBD1. V was clipped by 0 bases and J by 4 bases; unmatched bases: 1. The CDR3 length is 15 residues. Germline values: CDR1 SEHNR, CDR2 FQNEAQ (reference sequence). CDR3 in amino acids: CASSLATGGSDTQYF. The CDR3 DNA sequence: TGTGCCAGCAGCTTAGCGACAGGGGGCTCAGATACGCAGTATTTT. The whole variable domain, filled in from reference TRBV7-9 and TRBJ2-3, reads DTGVSQNPRHKITKRGQNVTFRCDPISEHNRLYWYRQTLGQGPEFLTYFQNEAQLEKSRLLSDRFSAERPKGSFSTLEIQRTEQGDSAMYLCASSLATGGSDTQYFGPGTRLTVL.